This T cell receptor (beta chain) emerged from a study of OX40 agonist ivuxolimab in advanced cancers. Study background: Each patient was given ivuxolimab into a vein every 2 weeks, at 0.01 to 10 mg/kg. Averaging 60 years in age, with a range of about 23 to 79, the cohort was around 87% male.

Study observations and caveats: On average, CD8+ T cells showed a greater number of expanded clones than CD4+. With doses of 0.1 to 3.0 mg/kg, CD4+ and CD8+ blood T cells had undergone clonal expansion by week 6.

Notes on this clone: What it recognizes is unknown.

Using immunoSEQ multiplex PCR, the repertoire was profiled, and TCRdb retains in-frame clones only, with some absent. The table has tens of thousands of clones, 87% seen once. CDR1 and CDR2 from the germline V gene are MDHEN and SYDVKM. The CDR3 covers 14 residues. Trimming took 4 bases from V and 5 from J, leaving 12 bases between them. This chain connects TRBV28 to TRBJ1-5, with D maybe TRBD1 (6 bases). Sequencing was performed on CD4+ or CD8+ T cells sorted from blood, taken in a trial of the OX40 agonist ivuxolimab. The origin of this receptor is an adult with an advanced solid tumor such as melanoma, head and neck, liver or kidney cancer. The CDR3, as DNA: TGTGCCAGCAGTTACGGGACACCAGATCAGCCCCAGCATTTT. This codes for CASSYGTPDQPQHF.